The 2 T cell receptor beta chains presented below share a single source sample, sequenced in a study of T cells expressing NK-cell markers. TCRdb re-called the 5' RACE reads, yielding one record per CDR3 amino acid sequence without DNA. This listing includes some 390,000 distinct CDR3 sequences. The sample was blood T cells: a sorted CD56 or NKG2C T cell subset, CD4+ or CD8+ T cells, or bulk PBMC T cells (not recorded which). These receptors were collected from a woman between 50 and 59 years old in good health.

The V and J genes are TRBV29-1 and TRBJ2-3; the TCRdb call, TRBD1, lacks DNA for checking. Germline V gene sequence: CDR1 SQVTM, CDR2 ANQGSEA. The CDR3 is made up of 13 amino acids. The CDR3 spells CSVATGATDTQYF.

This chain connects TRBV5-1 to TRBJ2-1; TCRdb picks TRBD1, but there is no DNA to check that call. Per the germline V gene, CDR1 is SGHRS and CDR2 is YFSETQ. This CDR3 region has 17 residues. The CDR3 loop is CASSPRIGGESINEQFF.